The 11 T cell receptor beta chains below were found in one sample sequenced in a study of T cell responses to AZD1222 COVID-19 vaccine (dated by TCRdb to the early 2020s). Per the publication, the time point label means: baseline before first vaccination. According to the study, the label for this sample's treatment or condition signals: meningococcal conjugate vaccine given as trial control. To prepare the library, the immunoSEQ multiplex PCR assay was applied. The table comes from immuneACCESS by way of TCRdb, which keeps in-frame sequences with V and J called. Part of the clones is missing from these tables; in studies checked, under half for an unresolved V gene and the rest for unknown reasons. Recorded for this sample are some 200,000 clones; 93% of them occurred a single time. The top ten clonotypes cover about 1% of the sample. Here the sequenced sample was peripheral blood, taken on day 0 of MenACWY control vaccination. All receptors derive from an adult in good health.

The chain joins TRBV4-1 to TRBJ2-7, with no clear D. The V end was cut by 0 bases, the J end by 0 bases, with 12 bases between. This CDR3 is built from 16 residues. CDR1 is MGHRA and CDR2 is YSYEKL in the germline V gene. The CDR3 DNA sequence: TGCGCCAGCAGCCAAGATATAGGCAGGTTCTCCTACGAGCAGTACTTC. Protein sequence: CASSQDIGRFSYEQYF.

This rearrangement joins TRBV27 to TRBJ2-7; possible D gene TRBD1, 6 bases. The CDR3 is 15 residues long. Germline V gene data show CDR1 as MNHEY and CDR2 as SMNVEV (reference sequence). Trimming took off 5 bases at V and 4 bases at J, with 18 bases between the two ends. CDR3 amino acids: CASSQSTGPTYEQYF. CDR3 sequence (DNA): TGTGCCAGCAGTCAGTCGACAGGCCCAACGTACGAGCAGTACTTC.

The chain carries TRBV7-8 and TRBJ1-3, with D perhaps matching TRBD1 (5 bases). Between the trimmed V and J ends, which lost 4 bases and 1 base, there was a span of 14 bases. The germline V gene has CDR1 SGHVS and CDR2 FQNEAQ. This CDR3 region has 16 residues. The CDR3 protein is CASSSATQGSGNTIYF. The CDR3 DNA reads as TGTGCCAGCAGCTCAGCAACGCAGGGATCTGGAAACACCATATATTTT.

V gene TRBV7-2 combines with J gene TRBJ1-4, with D tentatively TRBD1 (5 bases). V lost 5 bases, J lost 2 bases, and 15 bases lay in between. The CDR3 runs 16 residues. The germline V gene encodes CDR1 SGHTA and CDR2 FQGNSA. The CDR3 DNA reads as TGTGCCAGCAGCCCCCAGGCGGGGGTCACTAATGAAAAACTGTTTTTT. Its protein product is CASSPQAGVTNEKLFF.

Turning to this clone: No conserved phenylalanine or tryptophan ends this CDR3, so it is likely a read error. Because the CDR3's place on the DNA is in doubt, the DNA is left out and the CDR3 is given as listed by TCRdb. This chain uses TRBV6-1 with TRBJ2-7; the tabulated D call, TRBD2, remains unverified against the DNA. 13 amino acids form the CDR3, both terminal residues included. Germline assignment: CDR1 MNHNS and CDR2 SASEGT. CDR3 loop: CASSEVGGVRPFA.

This chain connects TRBV7-3 to TRBJ2-3, with D perhaps matching TRBD2 (6 bases). From germline, CDR1 is SGHTA and CDR2 FQGTGA. The V gene lost 1 base and the J gene lost 1 base, with 15 bases spanning the gap. This CDR3 region has 17 residues. CDR3: CASSLKGPGGGTDTQYF. The CDR3 DNA follows: TGTGCCAGCAGCTTAAAGGGCCCCGGCGGGGGCACAGATACGCAGTATTTT.

This rearrangement joins TRBV28 to TRBJ2-3; D assignment may be TRBD1 or TRBD2 (5 bases each). This CDR3 region has 14 residues. Trimming removed 8 bases at V and 5 bases at J, with 17 bases between. CDR1 is MDHEN and CDR2 is SYDVKM in the germline V gene. The CDR3 reads CASLGSFGGDTQYF. The CDR3 DNA follows: TGTGCCAGCCTTGGATCGTTTGGGGGAGATACGCAGTATTTT.

Written as DNA, the CDR3 is TGTGCCAGTAGTACCTGGGGGGGTGGGTCGAATCAGCCCCAGCATTTT. The encoded protein is CASSTWGGGSNQPQHF. The rearrangement uses TRBV19 and TRBJ1-5; tentative D call: TRBD1 (5 bases). The germline V gene encodes CDR1 LNHDA and CDR2 SQIVND (reference sequence). The CDR3 has 16 amino acids. V lost 4 bases to trimming and J lost 4 bases, with 17 bases between them.

The chain is built from TRBV7-2 and TRBJ1-1; D ambiguous. The CDR3 covers 12 residues. Trimming left V 8 bases short and J 1 base short, with 8 bases between. Looked up from germline, CDR1 is SGHTA and CDR2 is FQGNSA. The CDR3 reads CASADPNTEAFF. The CDR3 DNA sequence: TGTGCCAGCGCGGACCCGAACACTGAAGCTTTCTTT. Using reference TRBV7-2 and TRBJ1-1 for the parts outside the CDR3, the full variable domain is GAGVSQSPSNKVTEKGKDVELRCDPISGHTALYWYRQSLGQGLEFLIYFQGNSAPDKSGLPSDRFSAERTGGSVSTLTIQRTQQEDSAVYLCASADPNTEAFFGQGTRLTVV.

V gene TRBV7-9 combines with J gene TRBJ1-1; D may be TRBD1 (6 bases). Per germline, CDR1 SEHNR and CDR2 FQNEAQ (reference sequence). V dropped 0 bases and J dropped 1 base, with 9 bases sitting between them. CDR3 length: 15 residues. The CDR3 reads CASSLATGPNTEAFF. The CDR3 coding sequence is TGTGCCAGCAGCTTAGCGACAGGACCGAACACTGAAGCTTTCTTT.

The chain has TRBV11-2 and TRBJ2-1; either TRBD1 or TRBD2 may supply D (7 bases each). The ends were cut back, 5 bases at V and 5 bases at J, with 16 bases in the middle. This CDR3 has 15 residues. Germline V gene lookup returns CDR1 SGHAT and CDR2 FQNNGV. The CDR3 here is CASSPQGGGHNEQFF. The CDR3 nucleotides are TGTGCCAGCAGCCCCCAGGGAGGGGGCCACAATGAGCAGTTCTTC.